This TCR beta chain was captured by sequencing in a study of T cell repertoires in cytomegalovirus infection. Background on the study: Public TCR beta signatures provided an indication of both CMV infection and a matching HLA type. Study results and caveats: There were carriers of CMV plus the relevant HLA, and cumulative public TCR beta family frequency identified them. It was HLA-C-restricted CMV-specific TCR beta clonotypes that dominated the response ex vivo.

This clonotype was detected only a few times. Its antigen is unknown. From the reads, TCRdb called clonotypes with MiXCR, one entry per CDR3 protein. The sample has some 180,000 distinct CDR3 sequences, roughly 15% seen once. The sequencing input was CD8+ T cells from PBMCs. This clonotype originated in a human donor in good health (CMV status not recorded). Some clones in this sample may be carry-over from other donors' samples.

The CDR3 sequence is CASSARLQRTNEKLFF. CDR3 coding DNA: TGTGCCAGCAGCGCAAGACTACAGCGGACTAATGAAAAACTGTTTTTT. The chain combines TRBV7-2 with TRBJ1-4; no definite D call. Germline CDR1 reads SGHTA; CDR2 reads FQGNSA. The length of the CDR3 is 16 residues. The germline V and J ends were trimmed by 5 bases and 2 bases, with 15 bases remaining between them.